This T cell receptor beta chain appears in the sequencing data of a study of T cell repertoires in cytomegalovirus infection. Study background: Public TCR beta signatures marked donors with CMV infection and the matching HLA.

One entry per CDR3 protein, called by TCRdb with MiXCR from the reads. This sample has about 150,000 distinct CDR3 sequences, with around 20% found just once. V was clipped by 6 bases and J by 8 bases, with 11 bases between them. The CDR3 contains 12 residues. CDR1 and CDR2 from the germline V gene are MGHRA and YSYEKL. J is TRBJ2-4 and V is TRBV4-1; tentative D call: TRBD2 (5 bases). This TCR derives from a human donor in good health (CMV status not recorded). Some clones in this sample may be carry-over from other donors' samples. The sample taken for sequencing was PBMCs. The CDR3 DNA reads TGCGCCAGCAGTGGGGAGATGGACATTCAGTACTTC. Its translation: CASSGEMDIQYF.